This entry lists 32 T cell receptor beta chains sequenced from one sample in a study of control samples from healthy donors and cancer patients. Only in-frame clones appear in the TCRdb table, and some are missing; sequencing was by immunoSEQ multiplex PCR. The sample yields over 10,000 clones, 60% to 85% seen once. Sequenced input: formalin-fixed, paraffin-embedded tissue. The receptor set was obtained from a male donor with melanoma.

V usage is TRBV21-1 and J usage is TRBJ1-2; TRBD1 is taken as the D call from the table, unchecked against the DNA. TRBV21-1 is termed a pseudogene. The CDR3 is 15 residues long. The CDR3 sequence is CASSAWNRGTGGYTF. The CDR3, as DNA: TGTGCCAGCAGCGCTTGGAACAGGGGAACGGGTGGCTACACCTTC.

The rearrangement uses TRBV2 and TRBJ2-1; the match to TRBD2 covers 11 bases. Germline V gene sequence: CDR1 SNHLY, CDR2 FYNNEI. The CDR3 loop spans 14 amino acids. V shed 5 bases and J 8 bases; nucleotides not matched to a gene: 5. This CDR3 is CASSFSGGADEQFF. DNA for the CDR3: TGTGCCAGCAGTTTTAGCGGGGGGGCAGATGAGCAGTTCTTC. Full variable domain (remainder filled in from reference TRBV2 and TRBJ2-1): EPEVTQTPSHQVTQMGQEVILRCVPISNHLYFYWYRQILGQKVEFLVSFYNNEISEKSEIFDDQFSVERPDGSNFTLKIRSTKLEDSAMYFCASSFSGGADEQFFGPGTRLTVL.

The CDR3 spells CASSLRQGKGGNTIYF. CDR3 DNA: TGTGCCAGCAGCTTGCGACAGGGGAAGGGTGGAAACACCATATATTTT. The gene calls are TRBV5-6 and TRBJ1-3; TRBD1 matches 8 bases. V trimming: 1 base; J trimming: 3 bases; junction bases outside the gene matches: 6. The CDR3 runs to 16 residues. Germline V gene sequence: CDR1 SGHDT, CDR2 YYEEEE.

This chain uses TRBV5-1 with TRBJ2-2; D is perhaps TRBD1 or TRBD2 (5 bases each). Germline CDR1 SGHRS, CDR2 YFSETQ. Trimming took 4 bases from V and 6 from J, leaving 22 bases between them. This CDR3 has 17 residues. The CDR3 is CASSRGLGTYNSGELFF. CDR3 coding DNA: TGCGCCAGCAGCCGCGGGCTCGGGACCTATAATTCCGGGGAGCTGTTTTTT.

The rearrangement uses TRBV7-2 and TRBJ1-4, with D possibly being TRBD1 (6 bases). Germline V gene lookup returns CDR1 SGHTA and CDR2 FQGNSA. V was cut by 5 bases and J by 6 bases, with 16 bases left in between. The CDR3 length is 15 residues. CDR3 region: CASSQGRQGYEKLFF. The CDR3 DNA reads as TGTGCCAGCAGCCAGGGGAGGCAGGGCTATGAAAAACTGTTTTTT.

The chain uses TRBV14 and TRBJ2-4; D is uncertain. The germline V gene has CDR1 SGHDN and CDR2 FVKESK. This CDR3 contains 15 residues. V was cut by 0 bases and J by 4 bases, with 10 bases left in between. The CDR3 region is CASSQEYGLKNIQYF. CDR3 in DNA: TGTGCCAGCAGCCAAGAGTATGGATTAAAAAACATTCAGTACTTC.

The CDR3 is CASGLPRGAGAEAFF. CDR3 in DNA: TGTGCTAGTGGTTTGCCCCGGGGGGCTGGAGCTGAAGCTTTCTTT. The rearrangement uses TRBV12-5 and TRBJ1-1, with D possibly matching TRBD1 (6 bases). The CDR3 length is 15 residues. V dropped 2 bases and J dropped 6 bases, with 16 bases sitting between them. The germline V gene encodes CDR1 LGHNT and CDR2 FRNRAP.

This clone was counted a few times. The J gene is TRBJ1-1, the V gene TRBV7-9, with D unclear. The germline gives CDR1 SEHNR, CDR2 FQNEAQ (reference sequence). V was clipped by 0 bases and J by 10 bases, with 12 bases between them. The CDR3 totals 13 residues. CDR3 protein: CASSLAARDRAFF. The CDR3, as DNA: TGTGCCAGCAGCTTAGCCGCACGGGATCGAGCTTTCTTT.

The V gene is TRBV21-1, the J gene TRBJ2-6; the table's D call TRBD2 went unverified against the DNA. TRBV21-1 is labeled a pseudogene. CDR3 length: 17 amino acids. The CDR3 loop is CASSKPGGVTGANVLTF. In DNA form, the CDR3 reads TGTGCCAGCAGCAAACCAGGCGGGGTTACTGGGGCCAACGTCCTGACTTTC.

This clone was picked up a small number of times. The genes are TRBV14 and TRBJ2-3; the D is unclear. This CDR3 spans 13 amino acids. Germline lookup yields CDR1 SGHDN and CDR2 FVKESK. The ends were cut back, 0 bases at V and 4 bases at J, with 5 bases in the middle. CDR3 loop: CASSQDWADTQYF. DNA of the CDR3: TGTGCCAGCAGCCAAGATTGGGCAGATACGCAGTATTTT.

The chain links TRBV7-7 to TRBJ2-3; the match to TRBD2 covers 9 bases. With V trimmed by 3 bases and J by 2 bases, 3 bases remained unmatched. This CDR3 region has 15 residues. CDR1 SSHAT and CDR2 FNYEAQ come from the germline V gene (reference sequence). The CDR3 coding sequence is TGTGCCAGCAGCTTGGCGGGGGGGCCCACAGATACGCAGTATTTT. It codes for CASSLAGGPTDTQYF.

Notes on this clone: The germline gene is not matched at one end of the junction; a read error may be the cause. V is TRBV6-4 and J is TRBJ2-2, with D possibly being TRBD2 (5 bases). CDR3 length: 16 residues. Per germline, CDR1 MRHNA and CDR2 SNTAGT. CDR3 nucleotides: TGTGCCAGCAGTGACCCGCCCAGGCGTAACACCGGGGAGCTGTCTTTT. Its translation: CASSDPPRRNTGELSF.

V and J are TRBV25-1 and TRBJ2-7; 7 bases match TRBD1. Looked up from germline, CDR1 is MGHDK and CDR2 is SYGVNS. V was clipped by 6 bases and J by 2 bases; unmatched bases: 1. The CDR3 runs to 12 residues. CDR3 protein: CASRTGPYEQYF. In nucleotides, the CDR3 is TGTGCCAGCAGGACAGGGCCCTACGAGCAGTACTTC.

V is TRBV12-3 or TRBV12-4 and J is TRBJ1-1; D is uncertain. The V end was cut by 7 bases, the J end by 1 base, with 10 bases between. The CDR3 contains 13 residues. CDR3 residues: CASTGRENTEAFF. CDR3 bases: TGTGCCAGCACCGGACGGGAGAACACTGAAGCTTTCTTT.

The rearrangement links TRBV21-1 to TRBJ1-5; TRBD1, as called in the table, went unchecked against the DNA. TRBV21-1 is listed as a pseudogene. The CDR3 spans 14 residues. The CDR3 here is CASSKGRYNQPQHF. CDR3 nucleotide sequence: TGTGCCAGCAGCAAAGGCAGATATAATCAGCCCCAGCATTTT.

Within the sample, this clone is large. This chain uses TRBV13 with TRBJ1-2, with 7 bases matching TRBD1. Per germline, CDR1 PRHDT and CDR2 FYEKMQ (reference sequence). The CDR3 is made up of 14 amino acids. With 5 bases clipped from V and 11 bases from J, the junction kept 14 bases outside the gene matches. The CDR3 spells CASSADREGLLYTF. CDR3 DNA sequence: TGTGCCAGCAGCGCCGACAGGGAGGGGCTATTATACACCTTC.

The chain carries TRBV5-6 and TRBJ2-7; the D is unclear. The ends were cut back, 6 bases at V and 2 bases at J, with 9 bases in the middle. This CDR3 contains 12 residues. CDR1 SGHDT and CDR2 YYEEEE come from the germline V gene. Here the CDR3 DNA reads TGTGCCAGCAACTTCGATACCTACGAGCAGTACTTC. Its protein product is CASNFDTYEQYF.

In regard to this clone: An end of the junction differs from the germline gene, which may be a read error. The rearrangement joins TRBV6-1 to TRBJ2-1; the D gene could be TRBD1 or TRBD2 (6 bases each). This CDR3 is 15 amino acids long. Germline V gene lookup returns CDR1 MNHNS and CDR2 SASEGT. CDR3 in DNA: TGTGTCAGCAGTGAAAGGGGGGCGACTTACAATGAGCAGTTCTTC. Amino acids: CVSSERGATYNEQFF.

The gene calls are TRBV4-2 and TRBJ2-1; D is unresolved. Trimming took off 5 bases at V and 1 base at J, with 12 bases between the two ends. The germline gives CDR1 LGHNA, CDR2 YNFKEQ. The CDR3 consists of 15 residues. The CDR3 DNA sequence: TGTGCCAGCAGCTCCCGCGGTAGTTCCTACAATGAGCAGTTCTTC. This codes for CASSSRGSSYNEQFF.

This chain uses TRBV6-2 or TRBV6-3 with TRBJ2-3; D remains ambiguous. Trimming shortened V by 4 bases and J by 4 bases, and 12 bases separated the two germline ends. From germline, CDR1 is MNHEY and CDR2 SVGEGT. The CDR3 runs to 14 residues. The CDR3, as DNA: TGTGCCAGCAGTTCCCCCTACAGAGCAGATACGCAGTATTTT. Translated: CASSSPYRADTQYF.

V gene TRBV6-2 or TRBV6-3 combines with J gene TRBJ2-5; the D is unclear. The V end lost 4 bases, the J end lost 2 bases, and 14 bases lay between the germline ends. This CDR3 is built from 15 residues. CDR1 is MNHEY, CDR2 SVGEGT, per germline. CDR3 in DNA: TGTGCCAGCAGTTCGGGCCACCACGGGCAAGAGACCCAGTACTTC. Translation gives CASSSGHHGQETQYF.

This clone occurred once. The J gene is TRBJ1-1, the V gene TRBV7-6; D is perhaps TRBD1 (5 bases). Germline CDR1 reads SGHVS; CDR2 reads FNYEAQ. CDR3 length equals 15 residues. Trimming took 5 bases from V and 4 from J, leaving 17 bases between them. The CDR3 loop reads CASSPPGRDGTEAFF. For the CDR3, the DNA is TGTGCCAGCAGCCCGCCAGGGAGGGATGGCACTGAAGCTTTCTTT.

The CDR3 sequence is CASSPGLFNQPQHF. CDR3 bases: TGTGCCAGCAGCCCCGGGCTCTTCAATCAGCCCCAGCATTTT. The chain links TRBV4-2 to TRBJ1-5; D is unclear. With 4 bases removed from V and 3 bases from J, the gap between germline ends came to 10 bases. This CDR3 has 14 amino acids. CDR1 and CDR2 (germline): LGHNA, YNFKEQ.

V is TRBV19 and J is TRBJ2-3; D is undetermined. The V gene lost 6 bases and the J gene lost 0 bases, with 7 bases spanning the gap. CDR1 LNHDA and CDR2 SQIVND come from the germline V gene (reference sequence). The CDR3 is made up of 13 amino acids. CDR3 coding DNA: TGTGCCAGTAGAGACGACAGCACAGATACGCAGTATTTT. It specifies CASRDDSTDTQYF. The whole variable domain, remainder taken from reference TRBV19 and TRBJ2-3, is DGGITQSPKYLFRKEGQNVTLSCEQNLNHDAMYWYRQDPGQGLRLIYYSQIVNDFQKGDIAEGYSVSREKKESFPLTVTSAQKNPTAFYLCASRDDSTDTQYFGPGTRLTVL.

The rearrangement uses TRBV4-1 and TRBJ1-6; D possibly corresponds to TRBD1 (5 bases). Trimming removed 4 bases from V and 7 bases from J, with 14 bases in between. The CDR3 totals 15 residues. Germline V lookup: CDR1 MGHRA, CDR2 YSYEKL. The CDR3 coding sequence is TGCGCCAGCAGCCCCCCCCGGGGGATCAATTCACCCCTCCACTTT. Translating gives CASSPPRGINSPLHF.

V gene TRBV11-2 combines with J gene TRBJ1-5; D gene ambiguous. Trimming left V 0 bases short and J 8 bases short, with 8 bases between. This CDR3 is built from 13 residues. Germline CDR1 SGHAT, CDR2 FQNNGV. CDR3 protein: CASSLDPWEPQHF. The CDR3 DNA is TGTGCCAGCAGCTTAGATCCGTGGGAGCCCCAGCATTTT.

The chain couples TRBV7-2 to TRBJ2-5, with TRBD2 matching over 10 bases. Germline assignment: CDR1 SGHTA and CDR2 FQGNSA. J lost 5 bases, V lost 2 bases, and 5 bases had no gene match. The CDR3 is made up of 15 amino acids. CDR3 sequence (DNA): TGTGCCAGCAGCTTATCTAGCGGGGGACGGGAGACCCAGTACTTC. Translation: CASSLSSGGRETQYF.

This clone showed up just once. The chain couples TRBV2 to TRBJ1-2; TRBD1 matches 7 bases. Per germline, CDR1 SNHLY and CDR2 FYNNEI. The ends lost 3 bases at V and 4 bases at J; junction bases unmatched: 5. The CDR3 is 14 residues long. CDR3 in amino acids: CASSETGIGYGYTF. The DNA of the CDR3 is TGTGCCAGCAGTGAGACAGGGATCGGCTATGGCTACACCTTC.

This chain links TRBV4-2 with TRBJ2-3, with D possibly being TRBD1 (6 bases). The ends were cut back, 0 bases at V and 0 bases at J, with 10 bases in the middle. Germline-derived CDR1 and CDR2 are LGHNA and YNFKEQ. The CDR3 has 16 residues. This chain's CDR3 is CASSQDRGHSTDTQYF. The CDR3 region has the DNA TGTGCCAGCAGCCAAGATAGGGGACACAGCACAGATACGCAGTATTTT.

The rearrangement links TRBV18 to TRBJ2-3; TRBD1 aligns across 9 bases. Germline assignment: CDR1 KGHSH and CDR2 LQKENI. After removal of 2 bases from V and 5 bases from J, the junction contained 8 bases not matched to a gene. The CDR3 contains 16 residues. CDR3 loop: CASSPRGQGQGDTQYF. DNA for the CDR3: TGTGCCAGCTCACCAAGGGGACAGGGACAAGGAGATACGCAGTATTTT.

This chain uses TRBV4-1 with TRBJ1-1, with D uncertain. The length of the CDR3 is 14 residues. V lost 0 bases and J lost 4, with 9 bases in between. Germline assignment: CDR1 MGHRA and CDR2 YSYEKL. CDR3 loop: CASSQDSRLTEAFF. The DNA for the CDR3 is TGCGCCAGCAGCCAAGACTCCCGGCTCACTGAAGCTTTCTTT.

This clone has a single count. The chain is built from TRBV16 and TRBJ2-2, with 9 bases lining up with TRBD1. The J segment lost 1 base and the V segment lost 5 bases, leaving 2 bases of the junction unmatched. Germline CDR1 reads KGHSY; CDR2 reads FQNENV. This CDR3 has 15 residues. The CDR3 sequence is CASSVTGGNTGELFF. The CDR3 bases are TGTGCCAGCAGCGTGACAGGGGGGAACACCGGGGAGCTGTTTTTT.